A single sample gave rise to the 27 T cell receptor beta chains below, sequenced in a study of T cell repertoires in cytomegalovirus infection. TCRdb ran MiXCR on the reads and lists one entry per CDR3 protein. This table has roughly 570,000 distinct CDR3 sequences, 40% appearing once. The antigens these receptors bind are not known. This sample comprised cultured PBMCs, obtained from culture after CMV antigen stimulation. These receptors originate from a human donor in good health (CMV status not recorded). Some clones in this sample may be carry-over from other donors' samples.

This clonotype has a handful of counts. The chain couples TRBV27 to TRBJ2-1, with D possibly TRBD2 on 6 matching bases. This CDR3 region has 16 residues. Trimming cost V 3 bases and J 0 bases, with 12 bases left between them. Germline V CDR1 and CDR2: MNHEY, SMNVEV (reference sequence). This chain's CDR3 is CASSFFYGSSYNEQFF. The CDR3 nucleotides read TGTGCCAGCAGTTTTTTTTACGGGAGCTCCTACAATGAGCAGTTCTTC.

This clonotype showed up just a few times. The rearrangement uses TRBV2 and TRBJ2-3; 9 positions agree with TRBD2. Per the germline V gene, CDR1 is SNHLY and CDR2 is FYNNEI. J lost 2 bases, V lost 1 base, and 4 bases had no gene match. The CDR3 loop spans 16 amino acids. The CDR3 sequence is CASSEGAGGPTDTQYF. In nucleotides, the CDR3 is TGTGCCAGCAGTGAAGGGGCGGGAGGGCCCACAGATACGCAGTATTTT.

The rearrangement joins TRBV7-2 to TRBJ2-2; D uncertain. Per the germline V gene, CDR1 is SGHTA and CDR2 is FQGNSA. Trimming cost V 5 bases and J 7 bases, with 14 bases left between them. This CDR3 has 14 amino acids. The CDR3 is CASSETGLGGELFF. In DNA form, the CDR3 reads TGTGCCAGCAGCGAGACCGGGCTAGGCGGGGAGCTGTTTTTT. Based on the CDR3 plus reference TRBV7-2 and TRBJ2-2, the full variable domain is GAGVSQSPSNKVTEKGKDVELRCDPISGHTALYWYRQSLGQGLEFLIYFQGNSAPDKSGLPSDRFSAERTGGSVSTLTIQRTQQEDSAVYLCASSETGLGGELFFGEGSRLTVL.

The chain is built from TRBV7-2 and TRBJ2-7, with 8 positions matching TRBD2. Germline V gene lookup returns CDR1 SGHTA and CDR2 FQGNSA. V dropped 5 bases and J dropped 5; count of bases not matched to a gene: 5. The CDR3 sequence is 13 residues long. DNA of the CDR3: TGTGCCAGCAGCCAGGGACTAGACGACGAGCAGTACTTC. Translating gives CASSQGLDDEQYF.

In this sample, this clonotype turned up a few times. The genes are TRBV2 and TRBJ2-1, with D unresolved. The V end was cut by 5 bases, the J end by 5 bases, with 7 bases between. There are 12 residues in the CDR3. Germline V gene sequence: CDR1 SNHLY, CDR2 FYNNEI. CDR3 coding DNA: TGTGCCAGCAGTACGACCAACAATGAGCAGTTCTTC. Translating gives CASSTTNNEQFF.

CDR3 bases: TGTGCCGGACGGACAGGACTCACCGGGGAGCTGTTTTTT. This sequence encodes CAGRTGLTGELFF. The chain links TRBV7-2 to TRBJ2-2, with 7 bases aligning to TRBD1. The CDR3 consists of 13 residues. Germline V gene lookup returns CDR1 SGHTA and CDR2 FQGNSA. Losses at the gene ends were 11 bases for V and 4 bases for J; bases not matched to a gene: 7.

This clonotype showed up many times. The chain links TRBV7-2 to TRBJ2-5; D gene ambiguous. Per germline, CDR1 SGHTA and CDR2 FQGNSA. V lost 0 bases, J lost 3 bases, and 5 bases lay in between. The CDR3 runs 13 residues. The CDR3 is CASSLAVEETQYF. In nucleotides, the CDR3 is TGTGCCAGCAGCTTAGCGGTTGAAGAGACCCAGTACTTC.

The rearrangement links TRBV20-1 to TRBJ2-1; D unresolved. Per germline, CDR1 DFQATT and CDR2 SNEGSKA (reference sequence). Between the trimmed V and J ends, which lost 3 bases and 0 bases, there was a span of 9 bases. The CDR3 consists of 14 residues. CDR3 nucleotide sequence: TGCAGTGCTAGGTTTCAAAGCTCCTACAATGAGCAGTTCTTC. Its translation: CSARFQSSYNEQFF.

This clonotype showed up just a few times. The gene calls are TRBV7-8 and TRBJ2-1; D is ambiguous. Trimming removed 9 bases at V and 7 bases at J, with 13 bases between. The CDR3 runs 12 residues. Germline CDR1 SGHVS, CDR2 FQNEAQ. The CDR3 is CASNLGWNEQFF. The CDR3 nucleotides are TGTGCCAGTAACTTAGGGTGGAATGAGCAGTTCTTC.

The chain combines TRBV2 with TRBJ2-1; maybe TRBD2 (6 bases). The CDR3 loop spans 12 amino acids. V shed 8 bases and J shed 2 bases, with 7 bases lying between them. Germline CDR1 and CDR2: SNHLY and FYNNEI. The DNA for the CDR3 is TGTGCCAGCGGGGGGACCTACAATGAGCAGTTCTTC. It translates to CASGGTYNEQFF.

Only a few counts were recorded for this clonotype. J is TRBJ2-2 and V is TRBV6-6, with D possibly matching TRBD1 (5 bases). In germline, CDR1 is MNHNY, CDR2 SVGAGI (reference sequence). Trimming took off 2 bases at V and 6 bases at J, with 10 bases between the two ends. The CDR3 is 14 amino acids. The DNA for the CDR3 is TGTGCCAGCAGTTACGGGGCTGCGGCCGGGGAGCTGTTTTTT. Encoded protein: CASSYGAAAGELFF.

The V gene is TRBV29-1, the J gene TRBJ2-1, with 10 bases aligning to TRBD2. V was pared by 7 bases and J by 6 bases, with 9 bases of the junction left unmatched. The CDR3 contains 14 residues. Per the germline V gene, CDR1 is SQVTM and CDR2 is ANQGSEA. CDR3 sequence (DNA): TGCAGCGCTCCCAGCGGGAGGGCCGTCAATGAGCAGTTCTTC. Protein: CSAPSGRAVNEQFF.

This clonotype has more than one count but fewer than ten. The chain recombines TRBV12-3 or TRBV12-4 with TRBJ2-6; TRBD2 matches 7 bases. After removal of 3 bases from V and 2 bases from J, the junction contained 1 base not matched to a gene. The CDR3 is made up of 15 amino acids. The CDR3 loop is CASSFGGTGANVLTF. The CDR3 DNA is TGTGCCAGCAGTTTCGGGGGGACTGGGGCCAACGTCCTGACTTTC.

V is TRBV12-3 or TRBV12-4 and J is TRBJ2-7, with a possible D match to TRBD1 (6 bases). V lost 3 bases and J lost 2, with 11 bases in between. The CDR3 totals 14 residues. As DNA, the CDR3 is TGTGCCAGCAGTTTCGCCCCAGGGGCCTACGAGCAGTACTTC. It encodes CASSFAPGAYEQYF.

The table lists this clonotype with a few counts. V is TRBV7-6 and J is TRBJ1-2, with D perhaps TRBD1 (6 bases). The V gene's germline CDR1 is SGHVS and CDR2 FNYEAQ. This CDR3 region has 14 residues. Between the trimmed V and J ends, which lost 5 bases and 4 bases, there was a span of 14 bases. The CDR3 protein is CASSPPDRLYGYTF. CDR3 DNA sequence: TGTGCCAGCAGCCCACCTGACAGGCTCTATGGCTACACCTTC.

This clonotype was seen more than once but under ten times. The V and J genes are TRBV6-1 and TRBJ2-3; maybe TRBD1 (5 bases). V lost 7 bases, J lost 4 bases, and 12 bases lay in between. Germline lookup yields CDR1 MNHNS and CDR2 SASEGT. CDR3 size: 13 residues. The CDR3 is CASIGRVADTQYF. The CDR3 DNA reads as TGTGCCAGCATAGGCAGGGTGGCAGATACGCAGTATTTT.

The chain uses TRBV18 and TRBJ2-1; D gene unclear. This CDR3 spans 13 amino acids. V dropped 2 bases and J dropped 5 bases, with 7 bases sitting between them. Germline V gene lookup returns CDR1 KGHSH and CDR2 LQKENI. The CDR3 reads CASSPFRDNEQFF. DNA for the CDR3: TGTGCCAGCTCACCATTCCGAGACAATGAGCAGTTCTTC.

The J gene is TRBJ2-5, the V gene TRBV7-2; no definite D call. The CDR3 consists of 12 residues. Trimming took off 5 bases at V and 7 bases at J, with 11 bases between the two ends. From germline, CDR1 is SGHTA and CDR2 FQGNSA. The CDR3, as DNA: TGTGCCAGCAGCGTCCTCCTAGGGACCCAGTACTTC. Translation: CASSVLLGTQYF.

This clonotype was seen repeatedly, ten times or more. The chain has TRBV7-2 and TRBJ2-3; D is unresolved. Deletions cut 6 bases from V and 6 bases from J, with 13 bases between. The V gene's germline CDR1 is SGHTA and CDR2 FQGNSA. The CDR3 runs to 13 residues. The CDR3: CASSYNPSDTQYF. Here the CDR3 DNA reads TGTGCCAGCAGTTATAATCCATCGGATACGCAGTATTTT.

This clonotype was seen a handful of times. V and J are TRBV6-1 and TRBJ2-3, with TRBD2 identical over 8 bases. Germline CDR1 and CDR2: MNHNS and SASEGT. Trimming took 4 bases from V and 2 from J; bases not matched to a gene: 5. This CDR3 contains 15 residues. The DNA of the CDR3 is TGTGCCAGCAGTGCGGGACTAGTGTACACAGATACGCAGTATTTT. This sequence encodes CASSAGLVYTDTQYF.

This clonotype was counted only a few times. This rearrangement joins TRBV7-2 to TRBJ2-1, with 7 positions matching TRBD1. Germline trimming cut 3 bases from V and 0 bases from J; bases unmatched to any gene: 11. Germline V CDR1 and CDR2: SGHTA, FQGNSA. CDR3 size: 18 residues. CDR3 coding DNA: TGTGCCAGCAGCTTCCCACCTAGGGGGCGCGTCTCCTACAATGAGCAGTTCTTC. Translation gives CASSFPPRGRVSYNEQFF.

CDR3 DNA: TGTGCCAGCCGACCGACAGGGAGGTTGACCGGGGAGCTGTTTTTT. Its translation: CASRPTGRLTGELFF. The chain joins TRBV6-8 to TRBJ2-2, with D perhaps TRBD1 (7 bases). The CDR3 sequence is 15 residues long. Trimming shortened V by 8 bases and J by 5 bases, and 18 bases separated the two germline ends. The V gene's germline CDR1 is MNHGY and CDR2 SAAAGT.

The table lists this clonotype with a few counts. J is TRBJ2-3 and V is TRBV7-2; D is perhaps TRBD1 (5 bases). This CDR3 has 16 residues. The ends were cut back, 2 bases at V and 4 bases at J, with 16 bases in the middle. Germline CDR1 SGHTA, CDR2 FQGNSA. The CDR3 region is CASSLQQVGWADTQYF. Written as DNA, the CDR3 is TGTGCCAGCAGCTTACAACAGGTCGGGTGGGCAGATACGCAGTATTTT.

The chain uses TRBV24-1 and TRBJ1-1; 11 bases map to TRBD1. CDR1 and CDR2 (germline): KGHDR, SFDVKD. V lost 2 bases, J lost 5 bases, and 3 bases stayed unmatched. The CDR3 length is 15 residues. CDR3 loop: CATSDSGQGETEAFF. The DNA for the CDR3 is TGTGCCACCAGTGATTCGGGACAGGGGGAGACTGAAGCTTTCTTT.

This clonotype has a handful of counts. The V and J genes are TRBV7-9 and TRBJ2-2, with a tentative D call TRBD1 (5 bases). Trimming left V 3 bases short and J 0 bases short, with 11 bases between. Germline V CDR1 and CDR2: SEHNR, FQNEAQ (reference sequence). The CDR3 consists of 16 residues. CDR3 amino acids: CASSLADNANTGELFF. The CDR3 nucleotides read TGTGCCAGCAGCTTGGCGGACAACGCGAACACCGGGGAGCTGTTTTTT. Drawing the rest from reference TRBV7-9 and TRBJ2-2, the complete variable domain is DTGVSQNPRHKITKRGQNVTFRCDPISEHNRLYWYRQTLGQGPEFLTYFQNEAQLEKSRLLSDRFSAERPKGSFSTLEIQRTEQGDSAMYLCASSLADNANTGELFFGEGSRLTVL.

The chain recombines TRBV18 with TRBJ2-6; 7 bases align to TRBD1. V shed 3 bases, J shed 2 bases, and the junction held 7 bases outside the gene matches. Germline V gives CDR1 KGHSH, CDR2 LQKENI. The CDR3 loop spans 17 amino acids. The CDR3 region is CASSPQTGRTGANVLTF. The DNA of the CDR3 is TGTGCCAGCTCACCTCAGACAGGGAGAACTGGGGCCAACGTCCTGACTTTC.

The V call is TRBV10-3, the J call TRBJ1-2; D unclear. Germline lookup yields CDR1 ENHRY and CDR2 SYGVKD. This CDR3 contains 12 residues. V was clipped by 7 bases and J by 8 bases, with 14 bases between them. This CDR3 is CAINTVYRGYTF. CDR3 DNA: TGTGCCATCAATACGGTCTATCGCGGCTACACCTTC.